These 7 T cell receptor beta chains came from one sample sequenced in a study of T cell repertoires in cytomegalovirus infection. Via MiXCR, TCRdb re-called the reads, giving one row per CDR3 protein. The table lists under 850,000 distinct CDR3 sequences, around 31% of them singletons. No antigens are known for them. The sample in question was cultured PBMCs, obtained from culture after CMV antigen stimulation. All receptors derive from a human donor in good health (CMV status not recorded). Some clones in this sample may be carry-over from other donors' samples.

The chain combines TRBV20-1 with TRBJ1-1; possibly TRBD1 for D (6 bases). The CDR3 length is 18 residues. Per germline, CDR1 DFQATT and CDR2 SNEGSKA (reference sequence). The germline V and J ends were trimmed by 5 bases and 1 base, with 26 bases remaining between them. The CDR3 nucleotides read TGCAGTGCTCGATCAGGGGCGTCGAGCGGACGGGGGAACACTGAAGCTTTCTTT. Translating gives CSARSGASSGRGNTEAFF.

This clonotype was seen a handful of times. J is TRBJ2-1 and V is TRBV5-5; D is unclear. Per germline, CDR1 SGHKS and CDR2 YYEKEE (reference sequence). The CDR3 sequence is 14 residues long. Trimming removed 7 bases at V and 0 bases at J, with 11 bases between. CDR3 sequence reads: CASRVKDSYNEQFF. In DNA, the CDR3 is TGTGCCAGCCGCGTCAAGGACTCCTACAATGAGCAGTTCTTC.

This clonotype has a count of ten or more. The rearrangement joins TRBV7-9 to TRBJ2-3, with 11 nucleotides matching TRBD2. Per the germline V gene, CDR1 is SEHNR and CDR2 is FQNEAQ (reference sequence). V shed 5 bases and J 6 bases; nucleotides not matched to a gene: 4. This CDR3 is built from 14 residues. CDR3 sequence (DNA): TGTGCCAGCAGCCCCGGGACTAGCGGTGATACGCAGTATTTT. The encoded protein is CASSPGTSGDTQYF.

The chain combines TRBV6-2 or TRBV6-3 with TRBJ1-6; D remains unclear. The length of the CDR3 is 14 residues. CDR1 and CDR2 from the germline V gene are MNHEY and SVGEGT. V lost 2 bases, J lost 7 bases, and 9 bases lay in between. This CDR3 is CASSYIRRNSPLHF. DNA of the CDR3: TGTGCCAGCAGTTACATACGGAGAAATTCACCCCTCCACTTT.

The chain is built from TRBV27 and TRBJ2-5; the D gene could be TRBD1 or TRBD2 (5 bases each). CDR1 is MNHEY and CDR2 is SMNVEV in the germline V gene (reference sequence). The CDR3 length is 16 residues. The germline V and J ends were trimmed by 7 bases and 5 bases, with 23 bases remaining between them. The CDR3 spells CASTSGGHLGLETQYF. In DNA, the CDR3 is TGTGCCAGCACCTCTGGGGGTCACCTAGGGTTGGAGACCCAGTACTTC.

This clonotype has only a few counts. The chain links TRBV5-4 to TRBJ1-1; perhaps TRBD1 as D (5 bases). Germline assignment: CDR1 SGHNT and CDR2 YYREEE (reference sequence). V lost 1 base, J lost 0 bases, and 13 bases lay in between. The CDR3 is made up of 16 amino acids. CDR3 residues: CASSLFGGNMNTEAFF. The CDR3 DNA reads TGTGCCAGCAGCTTGTTCGGGGGGAACATGAACACTGAAGCTTTCTTT.

The chain links TRBV7-9 to TRBJ1-1; D uncertain. The germline gives CDR1 SEHNR, CDR2 FQNEAQ (reference sequence). Between the trimmed V and J ends, which lost 5 bases and 5 bases, there was a span of 15 bases. The CDR3 is made up of 14 amino acids. DNA of the CDR3: TGTGCCAGCAGCATACGTGGGGTTGGTACTGAAGCTTTCTTT. This translates into CASSIRGVGTEAFF.